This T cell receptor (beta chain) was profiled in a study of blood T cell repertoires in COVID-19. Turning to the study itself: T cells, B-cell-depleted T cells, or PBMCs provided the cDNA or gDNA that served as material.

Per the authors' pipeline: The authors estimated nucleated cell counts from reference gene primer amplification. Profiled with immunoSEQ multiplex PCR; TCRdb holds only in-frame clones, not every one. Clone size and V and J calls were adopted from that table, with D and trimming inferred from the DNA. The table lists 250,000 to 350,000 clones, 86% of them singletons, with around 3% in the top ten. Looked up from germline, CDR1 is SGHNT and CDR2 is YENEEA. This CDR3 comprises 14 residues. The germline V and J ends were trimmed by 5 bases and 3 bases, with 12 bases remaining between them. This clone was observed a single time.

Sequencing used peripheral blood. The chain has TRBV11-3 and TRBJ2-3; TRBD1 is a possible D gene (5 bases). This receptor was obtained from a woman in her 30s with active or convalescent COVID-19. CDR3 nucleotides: TGTGCCAGCAGCCCCGAAGCAGGGACAGATACGCAGTATTTT. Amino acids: CASSPEAGTDTQYF.